This T cell receptor (beta chain) was captured by sequencing in a study of blood T cell repertoires in COVID-19 (dated by TCRdb to about 2020). A note on the overall study: The collaborator samples originated in the United States, Italy and Spain and spanned the acute and convalescent phases of COVID-19. The material from the prospective study consisted of cDNA or gDNA derived from T cells, B-cell-depleted T cells, or PBMCs. Deeply sampled blood TCRbeta repertoires from subjects exposed to, actively infected with, or recovered from COVID-19 were included in the dataset. A freely available public database, intended as a resource for researchers studying the immune response to SARS-CoV-2, is where the repertoires were released. The samples were drawn from two sources: the first 160 participants of the ongoing ImmuneRACE study, and 1,200 or so subjects contributed by 6 global collaborators. Sample metadata almost always included a de-identified subject ID, COVID-19 status, age in years and sex. Where HLA class I and class II types were available, the types were taken from metadata supplied by the sample provider, not from assay-based typing. The research as a whole found: The amount of clinical and demographic metadata varied by source and participant and was provided uncurated.

Notes on this clone: The antigen this receptor binds is unknown. Qualities for individual bases were not recorded, and no much larger clone is one base off.

The immunoSEQ Assay, a bias-controlled multiplex PCR, was used to amplify TCRbeta CDR3 regions from genomic DNA. The original pipeline was this. Nucleated cell counts per sample were estimated from amplification of reference gene primers within the assay. Sequence reads were collapsed and filtered to measure the absolute abundance of every unique TCRbeta CDR3 rearrangement. For each sample, productive Simpson clonality was calculated as the square root of Simpson's diversity index over productive rearrangements. In its TCRdb copy, this immuneACCESS table keeps in-frame sequences only and misses some clones. Where compared with another copy, unresolved V genes explain less than half of these, and the others have no known cause. The V and J calls and clone size come from that table; D and trimming were worked out from the DNA. The sample table contains about 260,000 clones; only one count was recorded for 75% to 90% of them. About 10% of the sample is held by the ten biggest clonotypes.

In Seattle, one collaborating source enrolled patients while the infection was active and tracked those patients longitudinally over the course of disease. Each collaborating institution followed its own protocols to collect whole blood in K2EDTA tubes. Collaborator samples were shipped for TCRbeta analysis as frozen whole blood, isolated PBMCs, or DNA extracted from either sample type. The junction carries 20 bases between V and J, which are trimmed by 6 bases and 2 bases respectively. The CDR3 spans 16 residues, from the cysteine through the phenylalanine. This entry keeps only the CDR3 DNA: 48 bases, framed from base 1. CDR1 and CDR2, per the germline V gene (reference sequence), are LNHDA and SQIVND.

The sequenced sample was peripheral blood. The sequence is built from TRBV19 and TRBJ2-7; the D segment could be TRBD2, given 5 matching bases. The TCR originated in a woman between 70 and 85 years old with COVID-19, enrolled during active disease. The DNA sequence is given as TGTGCCAGTAGGTCCGACGGGCTAGCCGGTACCTACGAGCAGTACTTC. Its product reads: CASRSDGLAGTYEQYF.